This T cell receptor beta chain was captured by sequencing in a study of blood T cell repertoires in COVID-19 (dated by TCRdb to 2018 to 2021). A note on the overall study: Samples covering the acute and convalescent phases of COVID-19 were provided by collaborators in the United States, Italy and Spain. Where HLA class I and class II types were available, the types were taken from metadata supplied by the sample provider, not from assay-based typing. Subjects who had been exposed to COVID-19, were actively infected with it, or had recovered from it provided the deeply sampled blood TCRbeta repertoires that made up the dataset. The material from the prospective study consisted of cDNA or gDNA derived from T cells, B-cell-depleted T cells, or PBMCs. A freely available public database, intended as a resource for researchers studying the immune response to SARS-CoV-2, is where the repertoires were released. The samples were drawn from two sources: the first 160 participants of the ongoing ImmuneRACE study, and 950 to 1,500 subjects contributed by 6 global collaborators. A de-identified subject ID, COVID-19 status, age in years and sex were almost always included in the sample metadata. General findings and caveats noted by the study authors: How much clinical and demographic metadata was included differed by source and by participant, and the metadata was provided uncurated.

Note on this clone: The clone's antigen remains unknown. One base away there is no much larger clone; base qualities are not given.

The immunoSEQ Assay, a bias-controlled multiplex PCR, was used to amplify TCRbeta CDR3 regions from genomic DNA. The authors' pipeline ran thus. The number of nucleated cells in each sample was estimated from the amplification of reference gene primers within the assay. To quantify the absolute abundance of each unique TCRbeta CDR3 rearrangement, sequence reads were collapsed and filtered. Productive Simpson clonality was computed per sample as the square root of Simpson's diversity index over productive rearrangements. Imported from immuneACCESS, the table was reduced by TCRdb to in-frame sequences with V and J called. These copies leave out some clones; in studies compared against another copy, an unresolved V gene accounts for under half, and the cause of the remainder is not known. V and J calls and clone size are given by that table; D and trimming were obtained from the DNA. The sample table lists roughly 57,000 clones, over 90% of them with a count of one. Clones ranked in the top ten supply approximately 3% of the sample.

The CDR3 contains 16 residues, cysteine and phenylalanine counted. Left in the record is the CDR3 DNA by itself, 48 bases read in frame from the first base. V and J are trimmed by 6 bases and 7 bases, and the gene matches miss 13 bases of the junction. The germline V gene (reference sequence) provides CDR1 LNHDA and CDR2 SQIVND. Each collaborating institution followed its own protocols to collect whole blood in K2EDTA tubes. Collaborator samples were shipped for TCRbeta analysis as frozen whole blood, isolated PBMCs, or DNA extracted from either sample type. The sample consisted of peripheral blood. The chain is encoded by TRBV19 joined to TRBJ2-1; 9 bases in the junction line up with TRBD2. The TCR comes from a human donor in a cohort sampled during active COVID-19. CDR3 protein: CASRKIAGENVNEQFF. The DNA is as follows: TGTGCCAGTAGAAAGATAGCGGGAGAAAATGTAAATGAGCAGTTCTTC.